Each of the 8 T cell receptor beta chains below was sequenced from the same sample in a study of blood T cell repertoires in COVID-19. Assay: immunoSEQ multiplex PCR; the TCRdb copy retains only in-frame clones and omits some. The sample lists 72,000 or so clones, about nine tenths occurring once. Sample: peripheral blood. Source of these receptors: a woman older than 75 with acute or convalescent COVID-19.

The V and J genes are TRBV11-2 and TRBJ2-7; 8 positions agree with TRBD1. Trimming took 3 bases from V and 5 from J; bases not matched to a gene: 6. The CDR3 is 14 residues long. Germline loops: CDR1 SGHAT, CDR2 FQNNGV. The CDR3 reads CASSFDRGGHEQYF. The CDR3 DNA is TGTGCCAGCAGCTTCGACAGGGGAGGCCACGAGCAGTACTTC. Full variable domain (outside the CDR3, taken from reference TRBV11-2 and TRBJ2-7): EAGVAQSPRYKIIEKRQSVAFWCNPISGHATLYWYQQILGQGPKLLIQFQNNGVVDDSQLPKDRFSAERLKGVDSTLKIQPAKLEDSAVYLCASSFDRGGHEQYFGPGTRLTVT.

This chain uses TRBV5-1 with TRBJ1-1; D perhaps matches TRBD1 (5 bases). The germline V and J ends were trimmed by 2 bases and 5 bases, with 10 bases remaining between them. Germline-derived CDR1 and CDR2 are SGHRS and YFSETQ. The CDR3 runs 13 residues. CDR3 nucleotide sequence: TGCGCCAGCAGCTTAATCAGGGAAACTGAAGCTTTCTTT. Amino acids: CASSLIRETEAFF.

The chain recombines TRBV5-6 with TRBJ1-1, with D perhaps TRBD1 (6 bases). V lost 4 bases to trimming and J lost 1 base, with 11 bases between them. This CDR3 comprises 14 residues. Germline V gene sequence: CDR1 SGHDT, CDR2 YYEEEE. CDR3 in amino acids: CASSGTGRNTEAFF. CDR3 coding DNA: TGTGCCAGCAGCGGAACAGGGAGGAACACTGAAGCTTTCTTT. The full variable domain, with the rest looked up from reference TRBV5-6 and TRBJ1-1, is DAGVTQSPTHLIKTRGQQVTLRCSPKSGHDTVSWYQQALGQGPQFIFQYYEEEERQRGNFPDRFSGHQFPNYSSELNVNALLLGDSALYLCASSGTGRNTEAFFGQGTRLTVV.

This chain joins TRBV6-2 or TRBV6-3 and TRBJ2-2; 10 nucleotides align to TRBD2. Germline V gene data show CDR1 as MNHEY and CDR2 as SVGEGT. This CDR3 comprises 18 residues. The V segment lost 0 bases and the J segment 0 bases; nucleotides outside the gene matches: 4. The CDR3 sequence: CASSYSALAGTNTGELFF. The CDR3 DNA reads TGTGCCAGCAGTTACTCGGCACTAGCGGGGACGAACACCGGGGAGCTGTTTTTT.

The V gene is TRBV7-9, the J gene TRBJ1-5; D is undetermined. With 1 base removed from V and 7 bases from J, the gap between germline ends came to 5 bases. From germline, CDR1 is SEHNR and CDR2 FQNEAQ (reference sequence). The CDR3 has 12 amino acids. Here the CDR3 reads CASSLGGQPQHF. The CDR3 DNA follows: TGTGCCAGCAGCTTAGGAGGGCAGCCCCAGCATTTT.

The chain is built from TRBV7-9 and TRBJ2-7; 8 nucleotides align to TRBD1. The length of the CDR3 is 14 residues. Unmatched junction bases numbered 8, after V lost 10 bases and J lost 0 bases. Looked up from germline, CDR1 is SEHNR and CDR2 is FQNEAQ (reference sequence). The CDR3 sequence: CATAPGTGSYEQYF. DNA of the CDR3: TGTGCCACCGCTCCCGGGACAGGCTCCTACGAGCAGTACTTC. The full variable domain, with the rest looked up from reference TRBV7-9 and TRBJ2-7, is DTGVSQNPRHKITKRGQNVTFRCDPISEHNRLYWYRQTLGQGPEFLTYFQNEAQLEKSRLLSDRFSAERPKGSFSTLEIQRTEQGDSAMYLCATAPGTGSYEQYFGPGTRLTVT.

The chain recombines TRBV11-3 with TRBJ2-1; 7 bases agree with TRBD2. Trimming took 1 base from V and 13 from J; bases not matched to a gene: 7. The CDR3 has 13 amino acids. Germline V gene data show CDR1 as SGHNT and CDR2 as YENEEA. Here the CDR3 reads CASSLVGGGLQFF. CDR3 nucleotide sequence: TGTGCCAGCAGCTTAGTCGGCGGGGGATTACAGTTCTTC.

The gene calls are TRBV21-1 and TRBJ2-7; TRBD2 is the table's D call, not checked against the DNA. TRBV21-1 corresponds to a pseudogene. This CDR3 region has 15 residues. In DNA form, the CDR3 reads TGTGCCAGCAGCAAAGAAGCGGGGGGTAGGAACGAGCAGTACTTC. It translates to CASSKEAGGRNEQYF.